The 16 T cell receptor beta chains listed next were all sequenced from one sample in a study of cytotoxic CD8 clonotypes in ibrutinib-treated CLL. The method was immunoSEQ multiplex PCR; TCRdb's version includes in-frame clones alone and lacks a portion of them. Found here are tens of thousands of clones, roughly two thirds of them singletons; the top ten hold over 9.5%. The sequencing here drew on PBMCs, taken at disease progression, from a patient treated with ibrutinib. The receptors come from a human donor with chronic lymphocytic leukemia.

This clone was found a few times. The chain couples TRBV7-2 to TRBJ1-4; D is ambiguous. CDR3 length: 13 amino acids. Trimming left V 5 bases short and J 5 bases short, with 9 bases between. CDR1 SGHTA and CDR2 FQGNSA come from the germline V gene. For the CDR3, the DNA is TGTGCCAGCAGCCCTACACCGAATGAAAAACTGTTTTTT. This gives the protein CASSPTPNEKLFF. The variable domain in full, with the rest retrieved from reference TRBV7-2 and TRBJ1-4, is GAGVSQSPSNKVTEKGKDVELRCDPISGHTALYWYRQSLGQGLEFLIYFQGNSAPDKSGLPSDRFSAERTGGSVSTLTIQRTQQEDSAVYLCASSPTPNEKLFFGSGTQLSVL.

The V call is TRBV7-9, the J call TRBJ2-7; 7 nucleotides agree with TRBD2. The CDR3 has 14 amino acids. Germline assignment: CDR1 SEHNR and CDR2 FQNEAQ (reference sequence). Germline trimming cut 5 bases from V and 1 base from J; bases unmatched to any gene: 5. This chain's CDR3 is CASSGVSGSYEQYF. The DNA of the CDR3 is TGTGCCAGCAGCGGGGTTAGCGGGTCCTACGAGCAGTACTTC.

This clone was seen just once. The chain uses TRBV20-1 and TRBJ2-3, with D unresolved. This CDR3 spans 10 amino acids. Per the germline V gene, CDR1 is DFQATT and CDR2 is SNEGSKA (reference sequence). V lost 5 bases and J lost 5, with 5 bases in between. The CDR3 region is CSARKDTQYF. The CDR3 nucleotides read TGCAGTGCTCGGAAAGATACGCAGTATTTT.

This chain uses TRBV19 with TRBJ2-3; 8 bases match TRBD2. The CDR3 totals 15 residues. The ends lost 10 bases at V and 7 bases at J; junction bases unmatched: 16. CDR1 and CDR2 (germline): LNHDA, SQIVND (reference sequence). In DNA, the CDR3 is TGTGCCACCAAAAGCGGGGGAGGGCCCGGGAATACGCAGTATTTT. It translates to CATKSGGGPGNTQYF.

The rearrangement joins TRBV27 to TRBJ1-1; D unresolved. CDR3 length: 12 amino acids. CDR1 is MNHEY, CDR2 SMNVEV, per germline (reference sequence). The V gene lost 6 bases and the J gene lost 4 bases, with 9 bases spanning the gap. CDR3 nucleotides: TGTGCCAGCAGCGGAGGAGGCACTGAAGCTTTCTTT. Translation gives CASSGGGTEAFF.

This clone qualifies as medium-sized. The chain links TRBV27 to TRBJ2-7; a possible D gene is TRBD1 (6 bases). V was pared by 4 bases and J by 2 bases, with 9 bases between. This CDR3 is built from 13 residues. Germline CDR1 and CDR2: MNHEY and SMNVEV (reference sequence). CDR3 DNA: TGTGCCAGCAGTTCCACAGGGCCCTACGAGCAGTACTTC. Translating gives CASSSTGPYEQYF.

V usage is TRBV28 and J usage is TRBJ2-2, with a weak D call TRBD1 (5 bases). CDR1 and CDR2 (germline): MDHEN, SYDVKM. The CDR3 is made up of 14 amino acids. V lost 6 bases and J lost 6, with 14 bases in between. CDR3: CASRSREPSGELFF. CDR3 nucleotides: TGTGCCAGCAGATCCAGGGAACCCTCCGGGGAGCTGTTTTTT.

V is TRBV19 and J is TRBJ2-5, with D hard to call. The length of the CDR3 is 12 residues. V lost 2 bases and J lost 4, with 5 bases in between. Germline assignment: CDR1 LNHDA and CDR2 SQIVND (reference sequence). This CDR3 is CASSISGETQYF. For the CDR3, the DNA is TGTGCCAGTAGTATATCCGGAGAGACCCAGTACTTC.

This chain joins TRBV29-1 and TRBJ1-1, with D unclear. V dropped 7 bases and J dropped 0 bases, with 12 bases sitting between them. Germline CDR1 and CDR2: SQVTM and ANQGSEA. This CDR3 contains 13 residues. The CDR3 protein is CSARGGMNTEAFF. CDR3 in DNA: TGCAGCGCTAGAGGAGGGATGAACACTGAAGCTTTCTTT.

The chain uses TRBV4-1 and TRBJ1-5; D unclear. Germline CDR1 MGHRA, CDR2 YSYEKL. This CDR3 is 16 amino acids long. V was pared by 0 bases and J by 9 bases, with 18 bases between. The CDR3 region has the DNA TGCGCCAGCAGCCAAGAGGGCGGAGAAGGGAGAAGGCCCCAGCATTTT. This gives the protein CASSQEGGEGRRPQHF.

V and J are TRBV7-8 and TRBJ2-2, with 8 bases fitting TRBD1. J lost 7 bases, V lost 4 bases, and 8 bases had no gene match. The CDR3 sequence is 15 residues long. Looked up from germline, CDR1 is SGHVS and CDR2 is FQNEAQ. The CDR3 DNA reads TGTGCCAGCAGCTCTCAGGGACAGGCTCGCGGGGAGCTGTTTTTT. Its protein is CASSSQGQARGELFF.

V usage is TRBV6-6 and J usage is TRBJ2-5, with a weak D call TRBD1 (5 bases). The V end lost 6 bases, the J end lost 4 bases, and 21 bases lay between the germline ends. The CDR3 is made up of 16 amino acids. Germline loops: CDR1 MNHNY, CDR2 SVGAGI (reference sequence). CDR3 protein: CASRLRGSGPTETQYF. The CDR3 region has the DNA TGTGCCAGCAGACTAAGGGGATCGGGCCCCACAGAGACCCAGTACTTC.

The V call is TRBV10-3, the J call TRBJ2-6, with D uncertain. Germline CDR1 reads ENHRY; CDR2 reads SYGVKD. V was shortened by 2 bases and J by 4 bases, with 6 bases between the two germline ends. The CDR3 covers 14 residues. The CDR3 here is CAISELGGANVLTF. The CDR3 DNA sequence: TGTGCCATCAGTGAGCTTGGGGGGGCCAACGTCCTGACTTTC.

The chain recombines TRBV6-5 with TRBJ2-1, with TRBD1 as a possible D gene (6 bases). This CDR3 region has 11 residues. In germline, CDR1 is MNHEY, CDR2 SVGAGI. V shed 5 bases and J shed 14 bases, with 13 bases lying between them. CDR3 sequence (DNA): TGTGCCAGCAGTCTCCAGGGGCGGAAGTTCTTC. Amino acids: CASSLQGRKFF.

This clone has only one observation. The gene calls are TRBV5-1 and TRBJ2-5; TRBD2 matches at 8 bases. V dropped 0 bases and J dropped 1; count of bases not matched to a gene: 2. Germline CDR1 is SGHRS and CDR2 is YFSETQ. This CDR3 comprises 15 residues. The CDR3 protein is CASSLERGIQETQYF. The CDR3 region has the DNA TGCGCCAGCAGCTTGGAGCGGGGGATCCAAGAGACCCAGTACTTC.

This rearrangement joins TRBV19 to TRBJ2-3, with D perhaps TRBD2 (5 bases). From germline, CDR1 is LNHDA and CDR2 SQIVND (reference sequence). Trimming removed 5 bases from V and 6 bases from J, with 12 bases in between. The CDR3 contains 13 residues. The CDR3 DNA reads TGTGCCAGTAGTTGGGAGATCGCGGATACGCAGTATTTT. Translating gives CASSWEIADTQYF.